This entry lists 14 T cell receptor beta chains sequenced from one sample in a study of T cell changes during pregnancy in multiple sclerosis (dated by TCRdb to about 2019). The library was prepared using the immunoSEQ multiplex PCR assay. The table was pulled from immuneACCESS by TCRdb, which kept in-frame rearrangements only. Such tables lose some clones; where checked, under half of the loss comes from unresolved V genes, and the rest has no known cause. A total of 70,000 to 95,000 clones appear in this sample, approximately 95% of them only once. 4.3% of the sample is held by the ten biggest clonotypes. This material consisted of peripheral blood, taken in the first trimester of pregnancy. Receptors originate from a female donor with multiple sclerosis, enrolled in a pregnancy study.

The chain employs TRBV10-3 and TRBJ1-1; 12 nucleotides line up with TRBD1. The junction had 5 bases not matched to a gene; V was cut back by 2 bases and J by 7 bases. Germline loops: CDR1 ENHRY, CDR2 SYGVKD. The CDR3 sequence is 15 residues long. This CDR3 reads CAISEPGQGAVEAFF. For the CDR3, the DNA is TGTGCCATCAGTGAGCCGGGACAGGGGGCGGTTGAAGCTTTCTTT.

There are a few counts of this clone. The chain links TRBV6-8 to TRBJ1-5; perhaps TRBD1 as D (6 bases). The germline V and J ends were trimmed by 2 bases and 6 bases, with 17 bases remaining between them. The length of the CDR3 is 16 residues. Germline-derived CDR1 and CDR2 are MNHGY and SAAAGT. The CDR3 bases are TGTGCCAGCAGTTACAGATCCCAGGGAGGGGGTCAGCCCCAGCATTTT. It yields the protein CASSYRSQGGGQPQHF.

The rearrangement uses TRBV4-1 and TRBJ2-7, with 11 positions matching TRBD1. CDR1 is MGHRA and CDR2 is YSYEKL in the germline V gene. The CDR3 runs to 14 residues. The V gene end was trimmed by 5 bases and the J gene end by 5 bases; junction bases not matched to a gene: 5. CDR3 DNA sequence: TGCGCCAGCAGCTGGGGACAGGGGGTCAACGAGCAGTACTTC. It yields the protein CASSWGQGVNEQYF.

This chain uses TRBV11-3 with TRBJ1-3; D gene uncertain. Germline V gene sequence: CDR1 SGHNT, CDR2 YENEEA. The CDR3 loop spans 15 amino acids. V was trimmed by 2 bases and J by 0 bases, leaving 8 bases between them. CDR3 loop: CASSLSGSSGNTIYF. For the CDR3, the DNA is TGTGCCAGCAGCTTAAGTGGGAGCTCTGGAAACACCATATATTTT.

CDR3 region: CSVEQRSRDTQYF. The CDR3 bases are TGCAGCGTTGAACAGCGGAGCAGGGATACGCAGTATTTT. J is TRBJ2-3 and V is TRBV29-1; TRBD2 might be the D (5 bases). Trimming took 2 bases from V and 6 from J, leaving 12 bases between them. The CDR3 has 13 residues. Germline V gene data show CDR1 as SQVTM and CDR2 as ANQGSEA.

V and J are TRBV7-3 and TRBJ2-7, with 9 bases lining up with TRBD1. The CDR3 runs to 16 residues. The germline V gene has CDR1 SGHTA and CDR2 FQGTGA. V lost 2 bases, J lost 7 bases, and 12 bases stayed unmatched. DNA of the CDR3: TGTGCCAGCAGCTTATCGGGACAGGGATTGTTCTGGGAGCAGTACTTC. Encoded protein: CASSLSGQGLFWEQYF.

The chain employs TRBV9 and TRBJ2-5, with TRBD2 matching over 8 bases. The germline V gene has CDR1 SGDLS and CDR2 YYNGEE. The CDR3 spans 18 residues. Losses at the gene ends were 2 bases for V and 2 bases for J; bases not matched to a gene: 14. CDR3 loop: CASSVPSGRGWTQETQYF. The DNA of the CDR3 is TGTGCCAGCAGCGTCCCTAGCGGGCGGGGGTGGACTCAAGAGACCCAGTACTTC.

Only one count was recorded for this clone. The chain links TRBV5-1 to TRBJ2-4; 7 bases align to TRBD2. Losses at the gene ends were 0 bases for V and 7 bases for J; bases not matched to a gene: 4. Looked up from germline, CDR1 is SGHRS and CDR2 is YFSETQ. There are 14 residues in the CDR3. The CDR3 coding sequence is TGCGCCAGCAGCTTGGGGGGGGGTGAGAACATTCAGTACTTC. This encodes CASSLGGGENIQYF.

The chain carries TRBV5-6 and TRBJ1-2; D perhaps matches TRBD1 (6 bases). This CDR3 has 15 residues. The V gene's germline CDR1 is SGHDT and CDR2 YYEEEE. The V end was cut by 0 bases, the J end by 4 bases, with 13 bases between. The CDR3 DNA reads TGTGCCAGCAGCTTGGAGGGGGTTAAGAGCTATGGCTACACCTTC. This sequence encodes CASSLEGVKSYGYTF.

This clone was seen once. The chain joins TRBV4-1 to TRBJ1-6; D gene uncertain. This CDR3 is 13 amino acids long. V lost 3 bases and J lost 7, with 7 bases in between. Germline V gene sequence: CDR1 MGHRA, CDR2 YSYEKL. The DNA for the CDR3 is TGCGCCAGCAGCCATGTCGGGAATTCACCCCTCCACTTT. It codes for CASSHVGNSPLHF.

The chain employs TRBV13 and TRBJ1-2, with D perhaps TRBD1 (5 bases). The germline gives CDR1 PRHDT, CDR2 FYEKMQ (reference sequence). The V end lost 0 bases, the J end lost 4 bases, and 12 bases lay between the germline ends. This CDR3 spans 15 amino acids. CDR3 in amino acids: CASSLGQADPYGYTF. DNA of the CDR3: TGTGCCAGCAGCTTAGGACAGGCGGATCCCTATGGCTACACCTTC.

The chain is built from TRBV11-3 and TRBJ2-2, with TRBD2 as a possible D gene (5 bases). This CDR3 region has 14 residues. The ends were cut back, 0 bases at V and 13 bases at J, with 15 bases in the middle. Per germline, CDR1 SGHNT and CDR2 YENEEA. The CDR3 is CASSLERHGGGLFF. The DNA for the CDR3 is TGTGCCAGCAGCTTAGAAAGGCACGGCGGAGGGCTGTTTTTT. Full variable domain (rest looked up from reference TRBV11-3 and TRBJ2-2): EAGVVQSPRYKIIEKKQPVAFWCNPISGHNTLYWYLQNLGQGPELLIRYENEEAVDDSQLPKDRFSAERLKGVDSTLKIQPAELGDSAVYLCASSLERHGGGLFFGEGSRLTVL.

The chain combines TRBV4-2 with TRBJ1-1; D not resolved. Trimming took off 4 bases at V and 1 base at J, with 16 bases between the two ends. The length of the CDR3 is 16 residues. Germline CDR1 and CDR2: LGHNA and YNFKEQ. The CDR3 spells CASSPLSEARNTEAFF. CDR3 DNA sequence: TGTGCCAGCAGCCCCCTCTCCGAGGCCCGGAACACTGAAGCTTTCTTT.

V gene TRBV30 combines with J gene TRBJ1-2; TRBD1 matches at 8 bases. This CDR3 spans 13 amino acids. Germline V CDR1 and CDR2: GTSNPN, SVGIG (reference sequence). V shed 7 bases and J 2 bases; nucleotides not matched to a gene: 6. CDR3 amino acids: CASTRTGNYGYTF. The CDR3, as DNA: TGTGCCTCAACAAGGACAGGGAACTATGGCTACACCTTC.